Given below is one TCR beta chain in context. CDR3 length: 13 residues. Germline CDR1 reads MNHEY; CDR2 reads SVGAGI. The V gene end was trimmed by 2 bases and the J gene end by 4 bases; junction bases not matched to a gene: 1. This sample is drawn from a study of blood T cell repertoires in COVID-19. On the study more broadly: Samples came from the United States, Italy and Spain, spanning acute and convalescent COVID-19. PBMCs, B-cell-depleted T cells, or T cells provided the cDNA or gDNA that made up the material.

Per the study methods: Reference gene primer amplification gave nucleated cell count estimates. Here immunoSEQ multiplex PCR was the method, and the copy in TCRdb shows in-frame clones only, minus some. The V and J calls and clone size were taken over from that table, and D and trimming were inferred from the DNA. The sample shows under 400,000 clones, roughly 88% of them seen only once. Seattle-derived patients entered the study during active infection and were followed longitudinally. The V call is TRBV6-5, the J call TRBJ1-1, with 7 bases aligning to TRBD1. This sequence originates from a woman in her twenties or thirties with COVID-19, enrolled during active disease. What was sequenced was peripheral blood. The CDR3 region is CASSYDRATEAFF. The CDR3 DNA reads TGTGCCAGCAGTTACGACAGGGCCACTGAAGCTTTCTTT.